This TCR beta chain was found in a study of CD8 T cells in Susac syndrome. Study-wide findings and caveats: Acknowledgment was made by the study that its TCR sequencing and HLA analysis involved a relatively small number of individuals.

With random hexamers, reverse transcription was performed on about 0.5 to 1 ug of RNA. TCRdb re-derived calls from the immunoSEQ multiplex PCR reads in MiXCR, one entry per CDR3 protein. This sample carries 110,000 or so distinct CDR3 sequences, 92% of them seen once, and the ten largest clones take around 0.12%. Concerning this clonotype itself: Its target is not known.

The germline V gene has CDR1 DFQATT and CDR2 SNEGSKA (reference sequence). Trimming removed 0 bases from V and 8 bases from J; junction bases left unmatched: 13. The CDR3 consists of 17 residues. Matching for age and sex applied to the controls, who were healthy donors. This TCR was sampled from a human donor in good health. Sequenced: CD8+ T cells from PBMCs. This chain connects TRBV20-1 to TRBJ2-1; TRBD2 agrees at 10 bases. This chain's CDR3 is CSARDLGSGGPWDEQFF. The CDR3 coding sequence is TGCAGTGCTAGAGATCTAGGTAGCGGGGGGCCCTGGGATGAGCAGTTCTTC.